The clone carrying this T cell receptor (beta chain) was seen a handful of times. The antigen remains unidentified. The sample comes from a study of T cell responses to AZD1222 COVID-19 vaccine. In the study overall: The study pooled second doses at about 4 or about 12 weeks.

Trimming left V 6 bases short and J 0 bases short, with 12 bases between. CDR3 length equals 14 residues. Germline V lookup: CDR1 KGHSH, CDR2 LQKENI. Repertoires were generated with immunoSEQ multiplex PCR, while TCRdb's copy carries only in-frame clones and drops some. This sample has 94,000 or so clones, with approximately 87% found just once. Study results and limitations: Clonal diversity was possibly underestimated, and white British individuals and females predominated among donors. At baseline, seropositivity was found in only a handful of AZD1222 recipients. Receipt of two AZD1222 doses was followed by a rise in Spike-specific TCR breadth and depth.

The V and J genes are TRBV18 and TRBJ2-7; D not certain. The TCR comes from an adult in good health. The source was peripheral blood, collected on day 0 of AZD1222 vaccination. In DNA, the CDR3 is TGTGCCAGCTCCCCCCCGTTTAGCTCCTACGAGCAGTACTTC. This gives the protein CASSPPFSSYEQYF. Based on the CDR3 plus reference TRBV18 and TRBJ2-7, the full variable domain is NAGVMQNPRHLVRRRGQEARLRCSPMKGHSHVYWYRQLPEEGLKFMVYLQKENIIDESGMPKERFSAEFPKEGPSILRIQQVVRGDSAAYFCASSPPFSSYEQYFGPGTRLTVT.